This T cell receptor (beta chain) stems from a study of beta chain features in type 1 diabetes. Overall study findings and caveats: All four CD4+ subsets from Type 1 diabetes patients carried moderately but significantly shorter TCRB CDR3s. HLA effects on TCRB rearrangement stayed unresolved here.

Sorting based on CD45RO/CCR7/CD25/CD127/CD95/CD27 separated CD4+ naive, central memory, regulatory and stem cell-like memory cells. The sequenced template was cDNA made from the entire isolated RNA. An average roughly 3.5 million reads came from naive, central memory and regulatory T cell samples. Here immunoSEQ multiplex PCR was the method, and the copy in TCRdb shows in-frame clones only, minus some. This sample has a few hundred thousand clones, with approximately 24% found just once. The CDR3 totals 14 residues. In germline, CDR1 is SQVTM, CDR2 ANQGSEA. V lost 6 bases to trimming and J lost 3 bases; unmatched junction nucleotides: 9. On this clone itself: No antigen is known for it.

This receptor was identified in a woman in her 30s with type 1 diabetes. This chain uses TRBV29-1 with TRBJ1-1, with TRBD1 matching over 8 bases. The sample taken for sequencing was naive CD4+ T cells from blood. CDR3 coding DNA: TGCAGCGTACACCCAGGGGGCCAGTACACTGAAGCTTTCTTT. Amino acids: CSVHPGGQYTEAFF.